This T cell receptor (beta chain) was recovered during a study of T cell responses to AZD1222 COVID-19 vaccine. Study-level results: Only a handful of AZD1222 recipients were seropositive at baseline.

On this clone itself: What it recognizes is unknown.

The V segment lost 6 bases and the J segment 10 bases; nucleotides outside the gene matches: 7. Germline lookup yields CDR1 SGHNT and CDR2 YENEEA. The CDR3 is 14 amino acids. The assay was immunoSEQ multiplex PCR, and TCRdb's table has in-frame clones only and misses some. This table holds around 130,000 clones, more than 90% found once. It was second doses at about 4 or about 12 weeks that were pooled. This TCR derives from an adult who received the AZD1222 COVID-19 vaccine. The source material was peripheral blood, sampled 28 days after the second AZD1222 dose. The gene calls are TRBV11-3 and TRBJ1-6; 9 nucleotides match TRBD1. CDR3 protein: CASRRDRVGSPLHF. CDR3 nucleotide sequence: TGTGCCAGCAGACGGGACAGGGTGGGATCACCCCTCCACTTT.